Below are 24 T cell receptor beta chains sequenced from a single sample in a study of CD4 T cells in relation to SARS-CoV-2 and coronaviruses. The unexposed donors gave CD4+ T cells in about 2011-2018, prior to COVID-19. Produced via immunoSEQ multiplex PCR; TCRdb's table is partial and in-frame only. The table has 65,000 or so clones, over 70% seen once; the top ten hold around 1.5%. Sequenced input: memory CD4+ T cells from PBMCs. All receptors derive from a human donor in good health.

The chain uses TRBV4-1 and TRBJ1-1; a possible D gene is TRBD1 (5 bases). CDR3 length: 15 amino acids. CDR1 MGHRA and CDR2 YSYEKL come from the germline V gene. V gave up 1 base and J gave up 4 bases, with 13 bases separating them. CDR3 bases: TGCGCCAGCAGCCAAGGGACAAGGCTGACCACTGAAGCTTTCTTT. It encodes CASSQGTRLTTEAFF.

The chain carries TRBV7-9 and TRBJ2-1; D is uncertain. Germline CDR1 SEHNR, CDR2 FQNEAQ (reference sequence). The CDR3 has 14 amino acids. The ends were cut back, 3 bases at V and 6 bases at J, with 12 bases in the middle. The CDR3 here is CASSFSSRSNEQFF. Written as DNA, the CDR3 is TGTGCCAGCAGCTTTTCCTCTAGATCCAATGAGCAGTTCTTC.

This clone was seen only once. CDR3 sequence: CASSLETPAEQYF. The CDR3 nucleotides are TGTGCCAGCAGCTTAGAGACCCCCGCGGAGCAGTACTTC. The chain carries TRBV7-8 and TRBJ2-7; no reliable D call. The CDR3 has 13 residues. Germline-derived CDR1 and CDR2 are SGHVS and FQNEAQ. Trimming stripped 1 base from V and 7 bases from J, with 11 bases between.

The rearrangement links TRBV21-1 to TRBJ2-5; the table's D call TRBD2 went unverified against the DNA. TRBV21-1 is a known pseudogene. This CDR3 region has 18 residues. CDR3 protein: CASSKSRFGGRAKETQYF. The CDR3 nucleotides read TGTGCCAGCAGCAAATCTCGATTCGGCGGGAGGGCGAAGGAGACCCAGTACTTC.

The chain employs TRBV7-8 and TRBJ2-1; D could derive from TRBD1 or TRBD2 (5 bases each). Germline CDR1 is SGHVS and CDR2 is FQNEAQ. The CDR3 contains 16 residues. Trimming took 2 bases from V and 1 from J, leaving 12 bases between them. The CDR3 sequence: CASSLFGTRSYNEQFF. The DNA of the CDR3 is TGTGCCAGCAGCTTATTCGGGACGAGGTCCTACAATGAGCAGTTCTTC.

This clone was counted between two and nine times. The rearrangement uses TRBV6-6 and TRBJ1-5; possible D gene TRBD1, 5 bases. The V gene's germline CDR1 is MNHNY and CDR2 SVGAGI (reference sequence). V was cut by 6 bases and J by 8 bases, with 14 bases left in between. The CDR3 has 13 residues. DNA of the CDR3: TGTGCCAGCAGGAGCCCCCGGGGGGAGCCCCAGCATTTT. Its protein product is CASRSPRGEPQHF.

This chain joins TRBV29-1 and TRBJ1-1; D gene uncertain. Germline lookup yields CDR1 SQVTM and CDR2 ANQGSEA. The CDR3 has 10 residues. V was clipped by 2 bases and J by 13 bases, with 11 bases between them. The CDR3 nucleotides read TGCAGCGTTGAAAAATATAGTGTTTTCTTT. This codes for CSVEKYSVFF.

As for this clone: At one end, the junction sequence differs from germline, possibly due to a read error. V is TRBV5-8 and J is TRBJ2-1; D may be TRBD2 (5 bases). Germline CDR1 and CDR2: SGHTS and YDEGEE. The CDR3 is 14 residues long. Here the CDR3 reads CASSFGSSYSEQFF. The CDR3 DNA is TGTGCCAGCAGCTTTGGGAGCTCCTACAGTGAGCAGTTCTTC.

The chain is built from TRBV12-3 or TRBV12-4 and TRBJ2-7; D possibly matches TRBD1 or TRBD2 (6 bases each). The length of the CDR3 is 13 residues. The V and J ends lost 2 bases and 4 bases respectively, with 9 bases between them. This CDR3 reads CASSLRGPYEQYF. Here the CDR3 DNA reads TGTGCCAGCAGTTTACGGGGGCCGTACGAGCAGTACTTC.

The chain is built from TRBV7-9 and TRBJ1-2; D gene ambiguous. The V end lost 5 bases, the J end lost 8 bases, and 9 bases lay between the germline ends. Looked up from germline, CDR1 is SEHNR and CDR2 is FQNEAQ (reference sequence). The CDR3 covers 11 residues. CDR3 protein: CASSPNWGYTF. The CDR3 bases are TGTGCCAGCAGCCCTAACTGGGGCTACACCTTC.

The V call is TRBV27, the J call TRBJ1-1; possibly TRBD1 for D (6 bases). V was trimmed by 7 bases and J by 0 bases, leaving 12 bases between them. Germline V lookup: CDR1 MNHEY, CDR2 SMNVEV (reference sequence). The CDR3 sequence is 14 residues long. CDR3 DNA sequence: TGTGCCAGCACCGCGGACAGAATGAACACTGAAGCTTTCTTT. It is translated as CASTADRMNTEAFF.

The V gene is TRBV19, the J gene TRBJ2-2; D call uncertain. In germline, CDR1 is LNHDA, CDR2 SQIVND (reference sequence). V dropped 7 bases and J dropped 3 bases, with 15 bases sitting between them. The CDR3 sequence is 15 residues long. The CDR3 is CASTAGVVDTGELFF. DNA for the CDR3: TGTGCCAGTACAGCTGGGGTGGTCGACACCGGGGAGCTGTTTTTT.

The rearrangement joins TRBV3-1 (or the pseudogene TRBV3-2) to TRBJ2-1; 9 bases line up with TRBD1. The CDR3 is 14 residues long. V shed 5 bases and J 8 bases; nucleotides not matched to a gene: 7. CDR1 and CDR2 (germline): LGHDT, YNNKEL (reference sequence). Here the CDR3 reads CASSYWDRDYEQFF. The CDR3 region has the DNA TGTGCCAGCAGCTACTGGGACAGGGACTATGAGCAGTTCTTC.

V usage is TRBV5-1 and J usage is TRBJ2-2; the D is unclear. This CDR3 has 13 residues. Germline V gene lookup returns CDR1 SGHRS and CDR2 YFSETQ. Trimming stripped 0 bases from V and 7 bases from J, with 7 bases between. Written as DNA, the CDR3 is TGCGCCAGCAGCTTGGTTTTAGGCGGGGAGCTGTTTTTT. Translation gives CASSLVLGGELFF.

The CDR3 DNA reads TGTGCCAGCAGCAACTCCAAGGGGGGATTAACAGATACGCAGTATTTT. Its protein is CASSNSKGGLTDTQYF. The rearrangement uses TRBV7-8 and TRBJ2-3, with D possibly being TRBD1 or TRBD2 (6 bases each). From germline, CDR1 is SGHVS and CDR2 FQNEAQ. Trimming took 5 bases from V and 3 from J, leaving 18 bases between them. The CDR3 spans 16 residues.

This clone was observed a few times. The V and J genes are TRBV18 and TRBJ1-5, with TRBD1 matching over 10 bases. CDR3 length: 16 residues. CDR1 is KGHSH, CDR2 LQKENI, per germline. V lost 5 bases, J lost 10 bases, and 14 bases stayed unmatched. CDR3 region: CASSTVSSGTGAPQHF. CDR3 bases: TGTGCCAGCTCAACCGTATCTTCGGGGACAGGGGCCCCCCAGCATTTT.

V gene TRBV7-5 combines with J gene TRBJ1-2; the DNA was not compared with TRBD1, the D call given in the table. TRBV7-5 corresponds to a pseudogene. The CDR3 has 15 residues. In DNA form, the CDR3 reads TGTGTCAGAAGCTTTCGAGGTCAGGGCCTCTATGGCTACACCTTC. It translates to CVRSFRGQGLYGYTF.

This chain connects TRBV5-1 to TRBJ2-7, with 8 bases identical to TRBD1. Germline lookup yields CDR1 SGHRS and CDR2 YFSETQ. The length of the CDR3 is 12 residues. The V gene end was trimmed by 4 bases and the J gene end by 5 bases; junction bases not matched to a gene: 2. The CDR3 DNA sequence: TGCGCCAGCAGCGCGGACAGGGACGAGCAGTACTTC. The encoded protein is CASSADRDEQYF.

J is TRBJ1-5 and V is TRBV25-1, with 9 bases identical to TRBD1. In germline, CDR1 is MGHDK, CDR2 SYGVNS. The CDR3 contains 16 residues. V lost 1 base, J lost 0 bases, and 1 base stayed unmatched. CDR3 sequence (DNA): TGTGCCAGCAGTGAATTGGGACAGGGTAGCAATCAGCCCCAGCATTTT. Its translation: CASSELGQGSNQPQHF.

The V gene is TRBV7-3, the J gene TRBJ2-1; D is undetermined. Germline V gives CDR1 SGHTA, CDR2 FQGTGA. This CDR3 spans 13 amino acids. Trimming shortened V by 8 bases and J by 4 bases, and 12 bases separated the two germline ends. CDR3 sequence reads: CASASGLYNEQFF. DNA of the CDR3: TGTGCCAGCGCTTCGGGCCTATACAATGAGCAGTTCTTC.

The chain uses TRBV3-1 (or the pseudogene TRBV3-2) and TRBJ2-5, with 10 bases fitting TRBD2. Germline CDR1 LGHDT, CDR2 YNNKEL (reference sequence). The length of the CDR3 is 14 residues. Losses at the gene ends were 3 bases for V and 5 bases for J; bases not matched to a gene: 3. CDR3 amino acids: CASSHTSGEETQYF. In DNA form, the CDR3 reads TGTGCCAGCAGCCATACTAGCGGGGAGGAGACCCAGTACTTC.

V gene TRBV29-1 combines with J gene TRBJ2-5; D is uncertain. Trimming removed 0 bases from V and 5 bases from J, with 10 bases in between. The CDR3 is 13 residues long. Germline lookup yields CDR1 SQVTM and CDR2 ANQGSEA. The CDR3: CSVEDSVRETQYF. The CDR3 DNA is TGCAGCGTTGAAGACTCAGTCCGGGAGACCCAGTACTTC.

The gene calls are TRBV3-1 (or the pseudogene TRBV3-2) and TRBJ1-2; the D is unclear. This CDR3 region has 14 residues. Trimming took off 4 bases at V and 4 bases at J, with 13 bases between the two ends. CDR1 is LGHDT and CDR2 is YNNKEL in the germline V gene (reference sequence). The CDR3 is CASSRQTEPYGYTF. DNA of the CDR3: TGTGCCAGCAGCCGGCAGACTGAACCCTATGGCTACACCTTC.

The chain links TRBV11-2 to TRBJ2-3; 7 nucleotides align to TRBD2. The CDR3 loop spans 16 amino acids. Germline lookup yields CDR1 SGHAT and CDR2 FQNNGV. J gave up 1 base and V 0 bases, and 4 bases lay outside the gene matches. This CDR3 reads CASSLEAGAGTDTQYF. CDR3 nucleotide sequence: TGTGCCAGCAGCTTAGAGGCGGGAGCTGGCACAGATACGCAGTATTTT.